Presented here are 7 T cell receptor beta chains from one specimen sequenced in a study of beta chain features in type 1 diabetes. The isolated RNA, all of it, was reverse transcribed, so expressed TCRB transcripts were what got sequenced. Some clones are missing from TCRdb's copy, which holds only in-frame ones; the method was immunoSEQ multiplex PCR. This sample has about 230,000 clones, with over 9.5% found just once. Specimen: naive CD4+ T cells from blood. These receptors all stem from a woman between 18 and 30 years old in good health.

The CDR3 nucleotides read TGTGCCAGCAGCCCAATGGGGAACCGGGGAGAAGAAAAACTGTTTTTT. It is translated as CASSPMGNRGEEKLFF. The V and J genes are TRBV7-2 and TRBJ1-4; D is unresolved. The CDR3 contains 16 residues. CDR1 is SGHTA, CDR2 FQGNSA, per germline. V dropped 5 bases and J dropped 8 bases, with 21 bases sitting between them. Full variable domain (outside the CDR3, taken from reference TRBV7-2 and TRBJ1-4): GAGVSQSPSNKVTEKGKDVELRCDPISGHTALYWYRQSLGQGLEFLIYFQGNSAPDKSGLPSDRFSAERTGGSVSTLTIQRTQQEDSAVYLCASSPMGNRGEEKLFFGSGTQLSVL.

The sample holds a few counts of this clone. The J gene is TRBJ1-1, the V gene TRBV18, with a tentative D call TRBD1 (6 bases). The germline V gene encodes CDR1 KGHSH and CDR2 LQKENI. The V end lost 3 bases, the J end lost 6 bases, and 17 bases lay between the germline ends. This CDR3 region has 15 residues. CDR3 protein: CASSPDAQGSAEAFF. CDR3 DNA: TGTGCCAGCTCACCTGACGCACAGGGATCGGCTGAAGCTTTCTTT. The full variable domain, with the rest looked up from reference TRBV18 and TRBJ1-1, is NAGVMQNPRHLVRRRGQEARLRCSPMKGHSHVYWYRQLPEEGLKFMVYLQKENIIDESGMPKERFSAEFPKEGPSILRIQQVVRGDSAAYFCASSPDAQGSAEAFFGQGTRLTVV.

The V and J genes are TRBV25-1 and TRBJ1-1, with 7 bases matching TRBD1. The CDR3 is made up of 17 amino acids. The ends lost 1 base at V and 6 bases at J; junction bases unmatched: 14. Looked up from germline, CDR1 is MGHDK and CDR2 is SYGVNS. The DNA of the CDR3 is TGTGCCAGCAGTGAATCCCTGGGGGGCGACAGGGCAGCTGAAGCTTTCTTT. As protein: CASSESLGGDRAAEAFF.

The DNA of the CDR3 is TGCGCCAGCAGCCCTTGGGGGGCCTCCGGGACTAGCCTCCCATACGAGCAGTACTTC. This sequence encodes CASSPWGASGTSLPYEQYF. This chain joins TRBV5-1 and TRBJ2-5; 9 bases align to TRBD2. The DNA end is more similar to TRBJ2-7, so the J call may be wrong. The CDR3 extends over 19 amino acids. From germline, CDR1 is SGHRS and CDR2 YFSETQ.

This clone showed up just a few times. The CDR3 nucleotides read TGTGCCTGGGTCCGAATCAGGGGGCCGTTGAACACTGAAGCTTTCTTT. Encoded protein: CAWVRIRGPLNTEAFF. This chain uses TRBV30 with TRBJ1-1; 8 nucleotides align to TRBD1. CDR1 GTSNPN and CDR2 SVGIG come from the germline V gene (reference sequence). V was pared by 5 bases and J by 0 bases, with 11 bases of the junction left unmatched. The CDR3 runs to 16 residues. Complete variable domain (other parts from reference TRBV30 and TRBJ1-1): SQTIHQWPATLVQPVGSPLSLECTVEGTSNPNLYWYRQAAGRGLQLLFYSVGIGQISSEVPQNLSASRPQDRQFILSSKKLLLSDSGFYLCAWVRIRGPLNTEAFFGQGTRLTVV.

Only a few counts were recorded for this clone. The V call is TRBV7-9, the J call TRBJ1-1; D perhaps matches TRBD1 (6 bases). V lost 2 bases to trimming and J lost 4 bases, with 14 bases between them. The CDR3 contains 15 residues. Germline CDR1 and CDR2: SEHNR and FQNEAQ (reference sequence). The CDR3 DNA follows: TGTGCCAGCAGCTTATTCCAGGGGCGCGGCACTGAAGCTTTCTTT. It specifies CASSLFQGRGTEAFF.

The chain couples TRBV7-8 to TRBJ2-5; D is possibly TRBD2 (5 bases). Germline assignment: CDR1 SGHVS and CDR2 FQNEAQ. This CDR3 is built from 14 residues. V shed 0 bases and J shed 5 bases, with 10 bases lying between them. CDR3 bases: TGTGCCAGCAGCTTAGCAGCCAGAGGGGAGACCCAGTACTTC. This gives the protein CASSLAARGETQYF.